Listed below are T cell receptor beta chains from one sample, sequenced in a study of vaccination and CD4 T cells after COVID-19. From the PCR reads, TCRdb called clonotypes with MiXCR, one entry per CDR3 protein. This sample yields approximately 5,800 distinct CDR3 sequences, of which less than 45% are seen a single time; 35% to 45% belongs to the top ten. Antigens for these TCRs are unknown. Sequencing was done on a sample of CD4+ T cells from blood, cultured in vitro. The receptors originated from a human donor in good health. The CDR3 runs from the conserved cysteine through the conserved F or W. The D gene is left open where the match is weak. Expanded clones are given a class, and other clones once, few, many or no size at all.

- TRBJ2-3 TRBV6-2/TRBV6-3 - CASSPRTSTDTQYF TGTGCCAGCAGTCCACGGACTAGCACAGATACGCAGTATTTT
- TRBJ1-3 TRBV6-5 - CASSYSFLGISTGNTIYF TGTGCCAGCAGTTACTCGTTCTTAGGGATCTCGACCGGAAACACCATATATTTT
- TRBJ1-5 TRBV7-2 TRBD1 CASSPGGYSQPQHF TGTGCCAGCAGCCCAGGGGGCTACAGTCAGCCCCAGCATTTT
- TRBJ1-5 TRBV20-1 - CSAREFVGSGQPQHF TGCAGTGCTAGGGAGTTTGTGGGATCGGGGCAGCCCCAGCATTTT
few TRBJ1-1 TRBV30 - CAWSKYSEAFF TGTGCCTGGAGTAAGTACTCTGAAGCTTTCTTT
few TRBJ2-7 TRBV25-1 - CASSEYDEQYF TGTGCCAGCAGTGAATATGACGAGCAGTACTTC
- TRBJ2-7 TRBV5-4 TRBD2 CASSLGSSGGVYEQYF TGTGCCAGCAGCTTGGGGTCCAGCGGGGGGGTCTACGAGCAGTACTTC
- TRBJ1-2 TRBV19 - CASKQGLWWGYTF TGTGCCAGTAAGCAGGGACTCTGGTGGGGCTACACCTTC
few TRBJ1-1 TRBV7-9 - CASSFQGGNTEAFF TGTGCCAGCAGCTTCCAAGGGGGGAACACTGAGGCTTTCTTT
- TRBJ1-2 TRBV19 TRBD1 CASSIGTANYGYTF TGTGCCAGTAGTATTGGGACAGCTAACTATGGCTACACCTTC
few TRBJ1-2 TRBV27 - CASTPLTGVEGYTF TGTGCCAGCACCCCTCTAACAGGAGTAGAAGGCTACACCTTC
few TRBJ1-2 TRBV5-6 TRBD1 CASSLGQGPYGYTF TGTGCCAGCAGCTTAGGACAGGGGCCCTATGGCTACACCTTC
- TRBJ1-5 TRBV6-5 - CASSYSGSRNQPQHF TGTGCCAGCAGTTACTCGGGCAGCCGCAATCAGCCCCAGCATTTT
- TRBJ2-1 TRBV6-1 - CASSVPGRIYNEQFF TGTGCCAGCAGTGTTCCGGGACGGATTTACAATGAGCAGTTCTTC
- TRBJ1-1 TRBV6-5 - CASSYGLGEAFF TGTGCCAGCAGTTACGGTCTGGGTGAAGCTTTCTTT
- TRBJ2-5 TRBV27 TRBD2 CASSFFSGGAEETQYF TGTGCCAGCAGTTTCTTTAGCGGGGGGGCAGAAGAGACCCAGTACTTC
few TRBJ1-1 TRBV6-1 - CATKGDLLYSNTEAFF TGTGCCACCAAGGGGGACCTCCTGTACTCGAACACTGAAGCTTTCTTT
- TRBJ1-3 TRBV15 - CATSRGGAGSGNTIYF TGTGCCACCAGCAGAGGAGGGGCCGGCTCTGGAAACACCATATATTTT
few TRBJ2-7 TRBV7-2 - CASSLVLVGGDEQYF TGTGCCAGCAGCTTAGTGCTAGTAGGAGGTGACGAGCAGTACTTC
few TRBJ1-1 TRBV6-5 - CASSYSAGDTEAFF TGTGCCAGCAGTTACTCGGCAGGGGATACTGAAGCTTTCTTT
- TRBJ2-5 TRBV11-1 TRBD2 CASSYRAGAHQETQYF TGTGCCAGCAGTTACCGAGCGGGGGCGCACCAAGAGACCCAGTACTTC
few TRBJ2-5 TRBV7-9 TRBD2 CASSLAGGQETQYF TGTGCCAGCAGCTTAGCGGGGGGGCAAGAGACCCAGTACTTC
few TRBJ2-6 TRBV27 - CASSPDRSGANVLTF TGTGCCAGCAGCCCGGACCGATCCGGGGCCAACGTCCTGACTTTC
- TRBJ2-7 TRBV6-1 TRBD1 CASSEGPGGLFEQYF TGTGCCAGCAGTGAAGGTCCAGGGGGTCTCTTCGAGCAGTACTTC
- TRBJ1-1 TRBV25-1 - CASQAYMNTEAFF TGTGCCAGCCAGGCGTACATGAACACTGAAGCTTTCTTT
- TRBJ1-2 TRBV6-1 TRBD1 CASTGTGHGYTF TGTGCCAGCACGGGGACAGGGCATGGCTACACCTTC
few TRBJ1-2 TRBV29-1 - CSVAGFNYGYTF TGCAGCGTTGCGGGGTTTAATTATGGCTACACCTTC
few TRBJ2-2 TRBV24-1 - CATLAPNTGELFF TGTGCCACTCTCGCCCCGAACACCGGGGAGCTGTTTTTT
- TRBJ1-6 TRBV20-1 TRBD1 CSARDRGDSPLHF TGCAGTGCTAGAGACAGGGGGGATTCACCCCTCCACTTT
few TRBJ2-5 TRBV20-1 - CSAREPGQETQYF TGCAGTGCTAGAGAGCCTGGGCAAGAGACCCAGTACTTC
- TRBJ1-5 TRBV12-3/TRBV12-4 - CASSLAGYGNQPQHF TGTGCCAGCTCACTAGCTGGGTATGGCAATCAGCCCCAGCATTTT
- TRBJ2-1 TRBV11-2 TRBD2 CASNPGSGGYNEQFF TGTGCCAGCAACCCGGGTAGCGGGGGATACAATGAGCAGTTCTTC
- TRBJ2-7 TRBV29-1 - CSHGRGMGYEQYF TGCAGTCACGGGCGGGGCATGGGATACGAGCAGTACTTC
- TRBJ1-6 TRBV21-1 - CASSSPDVNSPLHF TGTGCCAGCAGTTCCCCCGACGTCAATTCACCCCTCCACTTT
few TRBJ1-5 TRBV10-2 - CASSDYTQGHQPQHF TGCGCCAGCAGTGACTACACTCAGGGCCATCAGCCCCAGCATTTT
- TRBJ1-2 TRBV7-2 - CASSKSRESLGYTF TGTGCCAGCAGCAAAAGCAGGGAGTCCCTTGGCTACACCTTC
- TRBJ1-1 TRBV7-8 - CASSLAKNGNTEAFF TGTGCCAGCAGCTTAGCCAAAAATGGGAACACTGAAGCTTTCTTT
- TRBJ1-2 TRBV5-8 - CASSLMRGGYGYTF TGTGCCAGCAGCTTGATGAGGGGAGGGTATGGCTACACCTTC
few TRBJ1-1 TRBV10-3 TRBD1 CAISGTVNTEAFF TGTGCCATTTCCGGGACAGTGAACACTGAAGCTTTCTTT
- TRBJ1-2 TRBV11-2 TRBD1 CASSFRDSNYGYTF TGTGCCAGCAGCTTCCGGGACAGTAACTATGGCTACACCTTC
- TRBJ2-3 TRBV7-8 - CASSLGGGQADTQYF TGTGCCAGCAGCTTAGGAGGGGGGCAGGCAGATACGCAGTATTTT
- TRBJ1-1 TRBV11-2 - CASSLWRGSEAFF TGTGCCAGCAGCTTATGGCGGGGCTCAGAAGCTTTCTTT
- TRBJ2-1 TRBV12-3/TRBV12-4 TRBD2 CATCPGLAGNEQFF TGTGCCACCTGCCCTGGACTAGCGGGGAATGAGCAGTTCTTC
few TRBJ2-3 TRBV20-1 - CSASSSTDTQYF TGCAGTGCCAGCAGTAGCACAGATACGCAGTATTTT
- TRBJ1-2 TRBV18 TRBD1 CASSPGQGTGYTF TGTGCCAGCTCACCGGGACAGGGGACCGGCTACACCTTC
- TRBJ1-1 TRBV20-1 - CSARGREYTEAFF TGCAGTGCTAGAGGCAGGGAATACACTGAAGCTTTCTTT
once TRBJ1-1 TRBV5-8 TRBD1 CASSFDRGDTEAFF TGTGCCAGCAGCTTCGACAGGGGGGACACTGAAGCTTTCTTT
- TRBJ1-1 TRBV23-1 - CASGVGMEAYTEAFF TGCGCCAGCGGGGTGGGGATGGAAGCCTACACTGAAGCTTTCTTT
- TRBJ2-7 TRBV4-3 TRBD1 CASSPRTGREQYF TGCGCCAGCAGCCCCCGGACAGGGCGCGAGCAGTACTTC
few TRBJ2-1 TRBV5-8 - CASSLAGTEEQFF TGTGCCAGCAGCTTGGCTGGGACGGAGGAGCAGTTCTTC